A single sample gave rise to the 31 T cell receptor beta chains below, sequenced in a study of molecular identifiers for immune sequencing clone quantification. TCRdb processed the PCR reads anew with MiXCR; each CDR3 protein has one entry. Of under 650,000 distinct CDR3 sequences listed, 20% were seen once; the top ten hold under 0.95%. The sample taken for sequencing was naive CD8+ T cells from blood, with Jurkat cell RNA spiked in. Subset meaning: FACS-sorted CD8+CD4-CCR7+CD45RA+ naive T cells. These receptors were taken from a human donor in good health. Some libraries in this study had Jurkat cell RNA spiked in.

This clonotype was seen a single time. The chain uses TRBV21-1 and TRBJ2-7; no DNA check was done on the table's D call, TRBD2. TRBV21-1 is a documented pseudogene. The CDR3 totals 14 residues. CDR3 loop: CASIRREGTYEQYF. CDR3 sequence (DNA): TGTGCCAGCATAAGGCGGGAGGGTACCTACGAGCAGTACTTC.

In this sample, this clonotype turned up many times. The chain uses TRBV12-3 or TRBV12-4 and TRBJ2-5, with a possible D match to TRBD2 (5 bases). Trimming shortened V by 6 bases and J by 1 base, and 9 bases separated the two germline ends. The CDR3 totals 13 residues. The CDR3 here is CASRLRGQETQYF. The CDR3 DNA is TGTGCCAGCAGACTCCGGGGCCAAGAGACCCAGTACTTC.

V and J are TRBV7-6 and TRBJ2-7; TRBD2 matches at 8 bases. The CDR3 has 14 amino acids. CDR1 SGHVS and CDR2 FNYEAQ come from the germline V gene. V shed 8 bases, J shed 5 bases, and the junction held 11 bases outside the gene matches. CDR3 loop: CASALAGGPHEQYF. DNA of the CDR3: TGTGCCAGCGCTCTGGCGGGGGGACCACACGAGCAGTACTTC.

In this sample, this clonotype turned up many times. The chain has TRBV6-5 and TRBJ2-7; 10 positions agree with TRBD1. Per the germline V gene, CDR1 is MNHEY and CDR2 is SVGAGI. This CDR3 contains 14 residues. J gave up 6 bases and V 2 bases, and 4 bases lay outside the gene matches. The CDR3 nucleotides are TGTGCCAGCAGTTACGGACAGGGGGGAGGCGAGCAGTACTTC. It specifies CASSYGQGGGEQYF.

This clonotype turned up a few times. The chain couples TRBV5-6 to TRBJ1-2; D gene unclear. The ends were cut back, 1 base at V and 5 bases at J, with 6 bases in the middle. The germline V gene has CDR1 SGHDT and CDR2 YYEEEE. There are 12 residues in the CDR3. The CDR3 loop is CASSLRSYGYTF. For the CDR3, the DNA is TGTGCCAGCAGCTTGCGTAGTTATGGCTACACCTTC.

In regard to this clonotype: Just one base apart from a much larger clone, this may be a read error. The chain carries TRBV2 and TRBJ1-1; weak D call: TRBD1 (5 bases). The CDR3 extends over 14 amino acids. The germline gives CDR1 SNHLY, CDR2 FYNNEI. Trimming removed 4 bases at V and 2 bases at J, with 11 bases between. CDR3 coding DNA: TGTGCCAGCAGTGGGGGCCCCGCAAACACTGAAGCTTTCTTT. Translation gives CASSGGPANTEAFF.

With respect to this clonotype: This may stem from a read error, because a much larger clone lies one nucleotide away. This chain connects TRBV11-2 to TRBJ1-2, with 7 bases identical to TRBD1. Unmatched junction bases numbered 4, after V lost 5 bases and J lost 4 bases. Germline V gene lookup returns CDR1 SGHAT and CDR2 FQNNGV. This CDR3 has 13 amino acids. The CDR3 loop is CASSAGTAYGYTF. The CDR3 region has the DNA TGTGCCAGCAGCGCCGGGACAGCCTATGGCTACACCTTC.

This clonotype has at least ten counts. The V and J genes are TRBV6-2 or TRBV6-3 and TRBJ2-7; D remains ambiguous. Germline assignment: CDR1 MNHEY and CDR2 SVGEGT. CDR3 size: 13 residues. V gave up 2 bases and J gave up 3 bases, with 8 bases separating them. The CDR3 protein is CASSYGERYEQYF. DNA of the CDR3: TGTGCCAGCAGTTACGGTGAGCGCTACGAGCAGTACTTC.

The CDR3, as DNA: TGTGCCAGCAGTTACTCAGGGGCGGCCTCCTACAATGAGCAGTTCTTC. Protein: CASSYSGAASYNEQFF. The chain recombines TRBV6-2 or TRBV6-3 with TRBJ2-1, with a weak D call TRBD1 (5 bases). There are 16 residues in the CDR3. Trimming took off 0 bases at V and 0 bases at J, with 9 bases between the two ends. Germline assignment: CDR1 MNHEY and CDR2 SVGEGT.

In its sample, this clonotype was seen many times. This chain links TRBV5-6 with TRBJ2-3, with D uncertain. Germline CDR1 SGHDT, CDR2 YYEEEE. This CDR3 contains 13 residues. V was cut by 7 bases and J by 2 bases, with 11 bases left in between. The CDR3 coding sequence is TGTGCCAGCGGCGTTTTGGCCACAGATACGCAGTATTTT. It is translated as CASGVLATDTQYF.

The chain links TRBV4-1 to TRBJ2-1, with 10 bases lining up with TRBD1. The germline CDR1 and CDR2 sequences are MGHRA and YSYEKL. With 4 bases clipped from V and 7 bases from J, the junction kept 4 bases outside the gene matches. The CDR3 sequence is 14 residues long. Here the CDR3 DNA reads TGCGCCAGCAGCCGCGGACAGGGGGAGAATGAGCAGTTCTTC. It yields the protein CASSRGQGENEQFF.

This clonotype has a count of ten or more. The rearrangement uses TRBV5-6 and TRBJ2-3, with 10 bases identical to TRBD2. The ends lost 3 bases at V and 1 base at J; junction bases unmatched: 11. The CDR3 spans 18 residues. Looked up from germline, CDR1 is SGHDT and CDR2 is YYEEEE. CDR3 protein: CASSSLAGGPIGTDTQYF. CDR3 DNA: TGTGCCAGCAGCTCTTTAGCGGGGGGACCGATTGGCACAGATACGCAGTATTTT.

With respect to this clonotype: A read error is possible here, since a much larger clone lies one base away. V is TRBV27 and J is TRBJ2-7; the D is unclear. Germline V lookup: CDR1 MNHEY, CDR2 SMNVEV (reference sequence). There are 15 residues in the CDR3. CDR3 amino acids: CAGSLSPDQPYEQYF. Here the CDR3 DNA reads TGTGCCGGCAGTTTAAGTCCGGACCAACCCTACGAGCAGTACTTC.

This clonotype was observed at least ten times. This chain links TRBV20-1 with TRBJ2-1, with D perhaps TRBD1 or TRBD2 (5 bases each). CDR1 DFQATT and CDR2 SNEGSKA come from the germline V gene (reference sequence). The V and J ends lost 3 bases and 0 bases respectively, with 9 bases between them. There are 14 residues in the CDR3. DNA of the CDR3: TGCAGTGCTAGCGGGACGAGCTCCTACAATGAGCAGTTCTTC. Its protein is CSASGTSSYNEQFF.

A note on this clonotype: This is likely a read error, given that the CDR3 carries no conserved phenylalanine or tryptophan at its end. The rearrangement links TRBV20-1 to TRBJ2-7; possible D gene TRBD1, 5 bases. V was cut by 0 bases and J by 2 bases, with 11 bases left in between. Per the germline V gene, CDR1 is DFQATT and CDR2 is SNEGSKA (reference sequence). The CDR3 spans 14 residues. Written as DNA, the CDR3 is TGCAGTGCTAGAGATCGACAAGGGGCCTACGAGCAGTACCTC. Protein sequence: CSARDRQGAYEQYL.

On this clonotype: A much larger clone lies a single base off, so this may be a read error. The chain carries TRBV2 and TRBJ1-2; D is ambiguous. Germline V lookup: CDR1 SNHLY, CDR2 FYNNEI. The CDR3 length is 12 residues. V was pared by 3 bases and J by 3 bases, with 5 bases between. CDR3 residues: CASSETDYGYTF. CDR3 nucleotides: TGTGCCAGCAGTGAGACCGACTATGGCTACACCTTC.

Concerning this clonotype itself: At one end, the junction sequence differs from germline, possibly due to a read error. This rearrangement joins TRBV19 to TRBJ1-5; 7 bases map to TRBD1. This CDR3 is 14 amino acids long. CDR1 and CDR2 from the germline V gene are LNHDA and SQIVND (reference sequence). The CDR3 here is CACSIGTANQPQHF. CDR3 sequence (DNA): TGTGCCTGTAGTATAGGGACAGCGAATCAGCCCCAGCATTTT.

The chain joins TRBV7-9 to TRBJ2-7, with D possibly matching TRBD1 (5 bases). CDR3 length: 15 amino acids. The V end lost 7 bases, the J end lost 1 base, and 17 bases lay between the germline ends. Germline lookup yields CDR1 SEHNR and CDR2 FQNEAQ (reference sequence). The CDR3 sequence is CASTRVDTLSYEQYF. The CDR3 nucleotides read TGTGCCAGCACCCGAGTGGACACGTTATCCTACGAGCAGTACTTC.

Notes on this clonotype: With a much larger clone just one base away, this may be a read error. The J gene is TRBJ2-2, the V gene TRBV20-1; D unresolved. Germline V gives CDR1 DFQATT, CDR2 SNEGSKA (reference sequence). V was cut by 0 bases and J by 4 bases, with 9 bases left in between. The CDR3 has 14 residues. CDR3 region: CSARDLSGTGELFF. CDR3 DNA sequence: TGCAGTGCTAGAGACCTTTCGGGCACCGGGGAGCTGTTTTTT.

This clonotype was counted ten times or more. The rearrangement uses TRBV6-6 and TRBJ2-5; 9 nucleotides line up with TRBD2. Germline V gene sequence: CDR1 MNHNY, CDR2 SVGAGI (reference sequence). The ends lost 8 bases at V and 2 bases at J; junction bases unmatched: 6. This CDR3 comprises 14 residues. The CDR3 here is CASLIAGGQETQYF. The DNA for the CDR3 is TGTGCCAGCTTAATCGCGGGGGGGCAAGAGACCCAGTACTTC.

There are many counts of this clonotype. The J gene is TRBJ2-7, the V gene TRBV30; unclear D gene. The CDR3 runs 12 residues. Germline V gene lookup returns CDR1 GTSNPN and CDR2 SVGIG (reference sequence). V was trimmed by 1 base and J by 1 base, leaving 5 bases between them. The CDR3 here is CAWSEVSYEQYF. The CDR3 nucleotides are TGTGCCTGGAGTGAAGTATCCTACGAGCAGTACTTC.

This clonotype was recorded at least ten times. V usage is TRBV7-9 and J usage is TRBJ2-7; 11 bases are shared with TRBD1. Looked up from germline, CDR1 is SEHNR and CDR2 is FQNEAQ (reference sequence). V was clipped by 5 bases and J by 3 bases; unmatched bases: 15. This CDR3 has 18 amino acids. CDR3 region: CASSPHLQRTGGNYEQYF. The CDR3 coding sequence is TGTGCCAGCAGCCCCCACCTCCAGAGGACAGGGGGCAACTACGAGCAGTACTTC.

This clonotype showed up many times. CDR3 sequence reads: CASSQDQAGDGNTIYF. Here the CDR3 DNA reads TGCGCCAGCAGCCAAGATCAGGCGGGAGATGGAAACACCATATATTTT. The chain couples TRBV4-3 to TRBJ1-3; D is undetermined. The CDR3 contains 16 residues. V shed 0 bases and J shed 3 bases, with 12 bases lying between them. The germline CDR1 and CDR2 sequences are LGHNA and YSLEER.

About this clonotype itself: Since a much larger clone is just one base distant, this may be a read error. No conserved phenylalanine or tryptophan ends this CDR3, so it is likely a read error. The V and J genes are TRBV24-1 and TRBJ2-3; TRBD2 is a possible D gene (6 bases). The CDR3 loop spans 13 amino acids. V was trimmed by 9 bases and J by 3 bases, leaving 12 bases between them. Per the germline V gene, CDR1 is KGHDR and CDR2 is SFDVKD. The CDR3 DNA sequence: TGTGCCACCGCTACTAGCAGAACAGATACGCAGTATCTT. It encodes CATATSRTDTQYL.

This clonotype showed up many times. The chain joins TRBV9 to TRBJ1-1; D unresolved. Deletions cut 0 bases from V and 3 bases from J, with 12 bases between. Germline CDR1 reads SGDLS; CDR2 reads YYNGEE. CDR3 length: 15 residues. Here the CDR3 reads CASSVGFGPDTEAFF. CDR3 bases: TGTGCCAGCAGCGTAGGGTTTGGTCCCGACACTGAAGCTTTCTTT.

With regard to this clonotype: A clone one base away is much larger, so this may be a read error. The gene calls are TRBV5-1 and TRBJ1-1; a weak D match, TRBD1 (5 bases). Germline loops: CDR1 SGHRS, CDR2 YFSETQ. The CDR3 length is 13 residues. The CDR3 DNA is TGCGCCAACAGCTTGATTGGGGGTACTGAAGCTTTCTTT. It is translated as CANSLIGGTEAFF.

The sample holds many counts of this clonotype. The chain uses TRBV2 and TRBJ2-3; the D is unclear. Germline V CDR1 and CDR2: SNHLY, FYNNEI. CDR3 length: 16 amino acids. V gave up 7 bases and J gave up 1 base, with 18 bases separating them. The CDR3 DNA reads TGTGCCAGCACCTGGTCGAGTAGTGATCGCACAGATACGCAGTATTTT. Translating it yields CASTWSSSDRTDTQYF.

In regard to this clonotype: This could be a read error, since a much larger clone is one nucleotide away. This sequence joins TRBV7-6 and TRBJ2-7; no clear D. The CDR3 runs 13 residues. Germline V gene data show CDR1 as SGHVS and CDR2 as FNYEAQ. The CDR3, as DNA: TGTGCCAGCGGCTTGGGCGAAACCTACGAGCAGTACTTC. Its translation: CASGLGETYEQYF.

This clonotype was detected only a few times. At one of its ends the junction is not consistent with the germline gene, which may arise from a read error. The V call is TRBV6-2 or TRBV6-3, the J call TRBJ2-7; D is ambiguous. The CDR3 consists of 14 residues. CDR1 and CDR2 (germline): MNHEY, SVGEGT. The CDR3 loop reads CASSVSLFSYGQYF. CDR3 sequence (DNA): TGTGCCAGCAGTGTGAGTTTGTTTTCCTACGGGCAGTACTTC.

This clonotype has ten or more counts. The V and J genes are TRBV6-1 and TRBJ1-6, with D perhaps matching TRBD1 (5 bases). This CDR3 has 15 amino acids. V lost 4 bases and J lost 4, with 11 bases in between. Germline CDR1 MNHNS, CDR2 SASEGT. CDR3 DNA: TGTGCCAGCAGTGCTACCGGGACTTATAATTCACCCCTCCACTTT. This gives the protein CASSATGTYNSPLHF.

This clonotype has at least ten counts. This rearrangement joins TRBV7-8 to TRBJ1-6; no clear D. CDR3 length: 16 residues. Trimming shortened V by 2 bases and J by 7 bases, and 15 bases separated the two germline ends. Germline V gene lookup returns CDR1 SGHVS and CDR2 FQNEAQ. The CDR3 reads CASSLSSVAGNSPLHF. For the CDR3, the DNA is TGTGCCAGCAGCTTATCAAGCGTCGCGGGGAATTCACCCCTCCACTTT.